This T cell receptor beta chain was profiled in a study of blood T cell repertoires in COVID-19. Turning to the study itself: The United States, Italy and Spain were the sources of the acute and convalescent COVID-19 samples.

Participants, about 18 to 90 years old, spanned some 23 US areas. Cohorts were assigned according to the clinical history that participants reported. Authors' data handling: Estimates of nucleated cell counts were drawn from the amplification of reference gene primers. Measured with immunoSEQ multiplex PCR; TCRdb has only the in-frame clones, and not every one. That table gives V, J and clone size, and the DNA gave D and trimming. Among about 380,000 clones listed, approximately 90% were seen once. Germline loops: CDR1 SGHVS, CDR2 FQNEAQ. V lost 3 bases and J lost 5, with 16 bases in between. The CDR3 contains 15 residues.

Specimen: PBMCs or T cells enriched from blood (not recorded which). The sequence came from a young woman who had recovered from COVID-19. This chain uses TRBV7-8 with TRBJ2-5, with D perhaps TRBD1 (6 bases). The CDR3 coding sequence is TGTGCCAGCAGCTTTGGCAGGGGTGTGTCCGAGACCCAGTACTTC. It translates to CASSFGRGVSETQYF.